This passage covers 27 T cell receptor beta chains from one sample sequenced in a study of blood T cell repertoires in COVID-19. Clones were read by immunoSEQ multiplex PCR, and TCRdb kept only the in-frame ones, dropping some. The sample contains 40,000 to 45,000 clones, 85% to 95% of which appear only once. The sample taken for sequencing was peripheral blood. The receptors here all came from a human donor in a cohort sampled during active COVID-19.

The genes are TRBV19 and TRBJ1-1, with 7 bases that match TRBD1. From germline, CDR1 is LNHDA and CDR2 SQIVND (reference sequence). With V trimmed by 1 base and J by 0 bases, 5 bases remained unmatched. This CDR3 is built from 16 residues. CDR3 amino acids: CASSIGGQHMNTEAFF. The CDR3 coding sequence is TGTGCCAGTAGTATAGGGGGACAGCACATGAACACTGAAGCTTTCTTT.

The genes are TRBV5-4 and TRBJ2-2, with D perhaps TRBD2 (5 bases). Per the germline V gene, CDR1 is SGHNT and CDR2 is YYREEE (reference sequence). The germline V and J ends were trimmed by 4 bases and 6 bases, with 19 bases remaining between them. The CDR3 totals 16 residues. CDR3 loop: CASSLGRGAFPGELFF. The CDR3 DNA sequence: TGTGCCAGCAGCCTTGGTCGGGGAGCGTTCCCCGGGGAGCTGTTTTTT.

The chain has TRBV19 and TRBJ2-1; the match to TRBD2 covers 13 bases. CDR3 length equals 15 residues. V was pared by 4 bases and J by 13 bases, with 10 bases of the junction left unmatched. Looked up from germline, CDR1 is LNHDA and CDR2 is SQIVND (reference sequence). The CDR3 region is CASSTSGLAGKPQFF. As DNA, the CDR3 is TGTGCCAGTAGTACCTCGGGACTAGCGGGAAAACCCCAGTTCTTC.

The chain joins TRBV6-5 to TRBJ1-4, with D perhaps TRBD1 (5 bases). This CDR3 region has 13 residues. Germline V CDR1 and CDR2: MNHEY, SVGAGI. Trimming cost V 2 bases and J 6 bases, with 7 bases left between them. In DNA, the CDR3 is TGTGCCAGCAGTTACCGGGGGGATGAAAAACTGTTTTTT. This codes for CASSYRGDEKLFF.

The gene calls are TRBV28 and TRBJ1-4; perhaps TRBD1 as D (6 bases). CDR1 and CDR2 (germline): MDHEN, SYDVKM. Trimming cost V 5 bases and J 4 bases, with 11 bases left between them. The CDR3 runs 14 residues. CDR3 loop: CASSTGSFNEKLFF. Here the CDR3 DNA reads TGTGCCAGCAGTACAGGGTCCTTTAATGAAAAACTGTTTTTT.

The chain employs TRBV2 and TRBJ2-3; 10 bases are a match to TRBD2. V lost 8 bases to trimming and J lost 0 bases; unmatched junction nucleotides: 5. The CDR3 has 15 amino acids. Germline CDR1 SNHLY, CDR2 FYNNEI. The CDR3 DNA follows: TGTGCCAGCCCGGGACTAGCGACTAGCACAGATACGCAGTATTTT. Amino acid sequence: CASPGLATSTDTQYF.

This chain connects TRBV7-9 to TRBJ2-3, with 7 bases matching TRBD2. Germline V CDR1 and CDR2: SEHNR, FQNEAQ (reference sequence). The CDR3 length is 13 residues. The J segment lost 13 bases and the V segment lost 4 bases, leaving 11 bases of the junction unmatched. The CDR3 DNA reads TGTGCCAGCAGCTCTAGAGCGGGGACCACAAAGTATTTT. Translating gives CASSSRAGTTKYF.

The chain joins TRBV7-9 to TRBJ2-7, with D possibly matching TRBD1 (6 bases). From germline, CDR1 is SEHNR and CDR2 FQNEAQ (reference sequence). The CDR3 sequence is 14 residues long. V lost 4 bases to trimming and J lost 2 bases, with 12 bases between them. In DNA, the CDR3 is TGTGCCAGCAGCTCCCGGGACATTCCCTACGAGCAGTACTTC. Its translation: CASSSRDIPYEQYF.

The chain is built from TRBV7-3 and TRBJ2-1; 8 bases are shared with TRBD1. The trim removed 5 bases at V and 7 bases at J, leaving 10 bases unmatched. The germline V gene has CDR1 SGHTA and CDR2 FQGTGA. The CDR3 covers 15 residues. The CDR3 region has the DNA TGTGCCAGCAGCCGGCAGGGGGCCGGAGGTAATGAGCAGTTCTTC. Its protein is CASSRQGAGGNEQFF.

This chain connects TRBV4-1 to TRBJ1-1, with unresolved D. CDR1 and CDR2 (germline): MGHRA, YSYEKL. Trimming removed 1 base at V and 1 base at J, with 10 bases between. This CDR3 contains 15 residues. CDR3 in DNA: TGCGCCAGCAGCCAAGTAATTACACCGAACACTGAAGCTTTCTTT. As protein: CASSQVITPNTEAFF.

The rearrangement links TRBV20-1 to TRBJ1-3, with D uncertain. Germline V gene data show CDR1 as DFQATT and CDR2 as SNEGSKA (reference sequence). V gave up 3 bases and J gave up 0 bases, with 12 bases separating them. There are 15 residues in the CDR3. As DNA, the CDR3 is TGCAGTGCTAGTAGTACAGTCAGCTCTGGAAACACCATATATTTT. Translated: CSASSTVSSGNTIYF.

This chain uses TRBV19 with TRBJ2-7; perhaps TRBD1 as D (8 bases). V was shortened by 7 bases and J by 5 bases, with 27 bases between the two germline ends. CDR1 is LNHDA and CDR2 is SQIVND in the germline V gene (reference sequence). The CDR3 is 17 amino acids. The chain's CDR3 is CASTSGGGTGLINEQYF. The DNA of the CDR3 is TGTGCCAGTACTTCAGGGGGGGGGACAGGATTAATCAACGAGCAGTACTTC.

The V call is TRBV30, the J call TRBJ2-7, with unresolved D. The V gene's germline CDR1 is GTSNPN and CDR2 SVGIG (reference sequence). Trimming removed 3 bases from V and 6 bases from J, with 12 bases in between. This CDR3 comprises 12 residues. CDR3 nucleotides: TGTGCCTGGAGCCCCTTCCCAGGCGAGCAGTACTTC. This codes for CAWSPFPGEQYF.

The genes are TRBV5-1 and TRBJ2-2; 8 bases match TRBD1. The CDR3 length is 14 residues. Per the germline V gene, CDR1 is SGHRS and CDR2 is YFSETQ. V was pared by 3 bases and J by 7 bases, with 5 bases of the junction left unmatched. The CDR3 protein is CASSSGQGDGELFF. CDR3 bases: TGCGCCAGCAGCTCCGGACAGGGCGACGGGGAGCTGTTTTTT.

The chain has TRBV7-3 and TRBJ2-2, with 7 bases fitting TRBD2. J lost 4 bases, V lost 6 bases, and 17 bases had no gene match. This CDR3 has 18 amino acids. Per the germline V gene, CDR1 is SGHTA and CDR2 is FQGTGA. DNA for the CDR3: TGTGCCAGCAGGCCTACATCGGGGAGGGCCAAGGGCACCGGGGAGCTGTTTTTT. Its protein product is CASRPTSGRAKGTGELFF.

The gene calls are TRBV12-3 or TRBV12-4 and TRBJ2-7, with TRBD1 matching over 7 bases. The CDR3 totals 13 residues. Trimming cost V 4 bases and J 3 bases; bases outside gene matches: 3. CDR3 sequence reads: CASSWDRNYEQYF. In DNA form, the CDR3 reads TGTGCCAGCAGTTGGGACAGAAACTACGAGCAGTACTTC.

The CDR3 spells CASSQSQGTIGYEKLFF. The CDR3 DNA sequence: TGCGCCAGCAGCCAATCACAGGGGACAATTGGCTATGAAAAACTGTTTTTT. This chain links TRBV4-3 with TRBJ1-4, with TRBD1 matching 7 bases. The J segment lost 6 bases and the V segment lost 2 bases, leaving 12 bases of the junction unmatched. CDR3 size: 17 residues. Germline CDR1 reads LGHNA; CDR2 reads YSLEER.

The count of this clone is one. This chain connects TRBV5-1 to TRBJ2-2, with 8 nucleotides matching TRBD1. CDR1 is SGHRS and CDR2 is YFSETQ in the germline V gene. V trimming: 6 bases; J trimming: 9 bases; junction bases outside the gene matches: 16. This CDR3 spans 16 amino acids. CDR3: CASNLLTGGRHRELFF. The CDR3 nucleotides are TGCGCCAGCAACCTACTCACAGGGGGTAGGCACCGGGAGCTGTTTTTT.

The chain couples TRBV5-4 to TRBJ1-2, with TRBD1 matching 7 bases. Per the germline V gene, CDR1 is SGHNT and CDR2 is YYREEE (reference sequence). The V and J ends lost 1 base and 5 bases, in that order; junction bases with no gene match: 8. This CDR3 contains 15 residues. CDR3 nucleotides: TGTGCCAGCAGCTTGCAGGGGGATGGTGGGTATGGCTACACCTTC. Amino acids: CASSLQGDGGYGYTF. Combining the CDR3 with reference TRBV5-4 and TRBJ1-2 gives the whole variable domain ETGVTQSPTHLIKTRGQQVTLRCSSQSGHNTVSWYQQALGQGPQFIFQYYREEENGRGNFPPRFSGLQFPNYSSELNVNALELDDSALYLCASSLQGDGGYGYTFGSGTRLTVV.

The sample holds a few counts of this clone. The CDR3 coding sequence is TGTGCCAGCAGCCCAGGGAACCGACAAGAGACCCAGTACTTC. It translates to CASSPGNRQETQYF. The chain is built from TRBV11-2 and TRBJ2-5; tentative D call: TRBD1 (5 bases). Germline values: CDR1 SGHAT, CDR2 FQNNGV. This CDR3 is built from 14 residues. Trimming removed 5 bases from V and 2 bases from J, with 12 bases in between.

The CDR3 DNA reads as TGTGCCAGCAGCCGTCTCACTAGCGGGGGCACCGGGGAGCTGTTTTTT. Encoded protein: CASSRLTSGGTGELFF. The chain carries TRBV14 and TRBJ2-2, with TRBD2 matching 11 bases. Unmatched junction bases numbered 5, after V lost 4 bases and J lost 4 bases. The length of the CDR3 is 16 residues. Germline V lookup: CDR1 SGHDN, CDR2 FVKESK.

The chain is built from TRBV2 and TRBJ1-4, with D possibly TRBD1 on 6 matching bases. This CDR3 comprises 16 residues. Trimming pared 6 bases from V and 7 bases from J, leaving 21 bases between. The germline V gene encodes CDR1 SNHLY and CDR2 FYNNEI. CDR3 in amino acids: CASRNPRTATGEKLFF. CDR3 nucleotides: TGTGCCAGCAGAAATCCCAGGACAGCGACAGGTGAAAAACTGTTTTTT.

The chain combines TRBV7-2 with TRBJ2-7, with TRBD1 matching over 10 bases. This CDR3 spans 15 amino acids. The germline V gene has CDR1 SGHTA and CDR2 FQGNSA. V shed 4 bases, J shed 6 bases, and the junction held 9 bases outside the gene matches. In DNA, the CDR3 is TGTGCCAGCAGCTCGATGACAGGGGGCGATTTCGAGCAGTACTTC. Translation: CASSSMTGGDFEQYF.

The chain links TRBV27 to TRBJ1-1, with D possibly matching TRBD1 (6 bases). V lost 7 bases to trimming and J lost 1 base, with 13 bases between them. CDR3 length: 14 residues. Germline V gives CDR1 MNHEY, CDR2 SMNVEV (reference sequence). CDR3 sequence: CASTPGGPNTEAFF. The DNA for the CDR3 is TGTGCCAGCACTCCGGGGGGCCCGAACACTGAAGCTTTCTTT.

J is TRBJ2-7 and V is TRBV7-9; 11 bases are shared with TRBD2. V was clipped by 4 bases and J by 3 bases; unmatched bases: 8. CDR1 SEHNR and CDR2 FQNEAQ come from the germline V gene (reference sequence). There are 16 residues in the CDR3. The CDR3 loop reads CASSSETSGKFYEQYF. Written as DNA, the CDR3 is TGTGCCAGCAGCTCTGAGACTAGCGGGAAGTTCTACGAGCAGTACTTC.

The chain recombines TRBV27 with TRBJ2-1, with 13 bases identical to TRBD2. The CDR3 is 17 residues long. Germline-derived CDR1 and CDR2 are MNHEY and SMNVEV (reference sequence). After removal of 5 bases from V and 3 bases from J, the junction contained 7 bases not matched to a gene. The CDR3 loop reads CASSDRTSGGFYNEQFF. For the CDR3, the DNA is TGTGCCAGCAGTGACCGGACTAGCGGGGGATTCTACAATGAGCAGTTCTTC.

This clone came up a few times. This sequence joins TRBV18 and TRBJ2-7; D possibly corresponds to TRBD2 (6 bases). Deletions cut 1 base from V and 7 bases from J, with 8 bases between. The CDR3 is 12 amino acids. Per the germline V gene, CDR1 is KGHSH and CDR2 is LQKENI. The CDR3 region has the DNA TGTGCCAGCTCACCACGGGGGGAGGAGCAGTACTTC. Encoded protein: CASSPRGEEQYF.